The 20 T cell receptor gamma chains presented below share a single source sample, sequenced in a study of fetal and pediatric gammadelta thymocytes. TCRdb re-called clones from the reads using CATT. The data hold 250 or so gamma-chain clones, with 1% to 1.5% observed a single time. The material sequenced was Vgamma9Vdelta2 gamma-delta T cells from the thymus. Documented subset: sorted CD3+gammadeltaTCR+Vgamma9+Vdelta2+ thymocytes. The receptors come from a child who underwent cardiac surgery and was recorded as healthy.

This sequence joins TRGV9 and TRGJP. V was clipped by 2 bases and J by 4 bases; unmatched bases: 5. The CDR3 covers 17 residues. Germline lookup yields CDR1 GITISATS and CDR2 ISYDGTV (reference sequence). The CDR3 protein is CALWEAFQELGKKIKVF. The CDR3 nucleotides are TGTGCCTTGTGGGAGGCCTTTCAAGAGTTGGGCAAAAAAATCAAGGTATTT.

By sample share, this clone is large. The DNA is omitted, as the CDR3 cannot be located on it reliably, and the CDR3 follows TCRdb's listing. The V gene is listed as TRGV10; no J gene was called. TRGV10 carries the ORF label, with uncertain function. The CDR3 spans 28 amino acids, including both terminal residues. The CDR3 sequence is CAAWDPENSLAVEQHLLSQVSIGRIQHF.

This clone is large within its sample. V and J are TRGV2 and TRGJP2. This CDR3 comprises 13 residues. After removal of 6 bases from V and 0 bases from J, the junction contained 1 base not matched to a gene. Germline CDR1 reads EGSNGY; CDR2 reads YDSYNSKV. CDR3 region: CATWNSSDWIKTF. The CDR3 region has the DNA TGTGCCACCTGGAATAGTAGTGATTGGATCAAGACGTTT.

This clone qualifies as hyperexpanded. The gene calls are TRGV10 and TRGJ1 or TRGJ2. TRGV10 is known as an ORF, though its function is uncertain. The CDR3 extends over 13 amino acids. V lost 8 bases to trimming and J lost 1 base; unmatched junction nucleotides: 6. The CDR3 spells CAAWVHNYYKKLF. Here the CDR3 DNA reads TGTGCTGCGTGGGTACATAATTATTATAAGAAACTCTTT.

Concerning this clone: With a much larger clone just one base away, this may be a read error. This specimen includes other DNA sequences encoding the same CDR3. The chain employs TRGV9 and TRGJ1 or TRGJ2. The CDR3 totals 12 residues. The J segment lost 3 bases and the V segment lost 1 base, leaving 0 bases of the junction unmatched. The germline CDR1 and CDR2 sequences are GITISATS and ISYDGTV (reference sequence). CDR3 loop: CALWEVYYKKLF. CDR3 in DNA: TGTGCCTTGTGGGAGGTTTATTATAAGAAACTCTTT.

By share, this clone ranks as large. The chain couples TRGV5 to TRGJ1 or TRGJ2. The CDR3 extends over 18 amino acids. With V trimmed by 0 bases and J by 0 bases, 14 bases remained unmatched. CDR1 is VINAFY, CDR2 YDVSNSKD, per germline. The CDR3 DNA is TGTGCCACCTGGGACAGGCCCCTCGTCCCCCTGAATTATTATAAGAAACTCTTT. Amino acid sequence: CATWDRPLVPLNYYKKLF.

This clone is large. This chain joins TRGV10 and TRGJ1 or TRGJ2. TRGV10 is labeled an ORF, and its function is uncertain. This CDR3 spans 10 amino acids. The J segment lost 5 bases and the V segment lost 8 bases, leaving 1 base of the junction unmatched. This CDR3 reads CAAWDYKKLF. CDR3 sequence (DNA): TGTGCTGCGTGGGATTATAAGAAACTCTTT.

Regarding this clone: This likely traces to a read error, being one base from a far larger clone. Other DNA sequences of this sample code for an identical CDR3. The chain employs TRGV9 and TRGJ1 or TRGJ2. Per germline, CDR1 GITISATS and CDR2 ISYDGTV (reference sequence). The CDR3 spans 14 residues. The chain's CDR3 is CALWEVENYYKKLF. In DNA form, the CDR3 reads TGCGCCTTGTGGGAGGTCGAGAATTATTATAAGAAACTCTTT.

By share, this clone ranks as medium-sized. The chain uses TRGV9 and TRGJ1 or TRGJ2. The CDR3 consists of 15 residues. The V and J ends lost 0 bases and 3 bases, in that order; junction bases with no gene match: 8. CDR1 is GITISATS, CDR2 ISYDGTV, per germline (reference sequence). CDR3 nucleotides: TGTGCCTTGTGGGAGGTGCTATCTGGTTATTATAAGAAACTCTTT. It is translated as CALWEVLSGYYKKLF.

This clone was counted a few times. A far larger clone is a single base away, which makes a read error likely. This specimen includes other DNA sequences encoding the same CDR3. The chain recombines TRGV9 with TRGJP. Germline-derived CDR1 and CDR2 are GITISATS and ISYDGTV (reference sequence). CDR3 length: 17 amino acids. CDR3 protein: CALWEVFQELGKKIKVF. Written as DNA, the CDR3 is TGTGCCTTGTGGGAGGTGTTCCAGGAGTTAGGCAAAAAAATCAAGGTATTT.

This clone was counted only a few times. A far larger clone lies a single base away; this is likely a read error. The chain couples TRGV8 to TRGJ1 or TRGJ2. Germline V gene sequence: CDR1 VENAVY, CDR2 YDSYNSRV. The CDR3 consists of 14 residues. CDR3 sequence reads: CATCPNGNYYKKLF. As DNA, the CDR3 is TGTGCCACCTGCCCCAATGGAAATTACTATAAGAAACTCTTT.

This clone is large within its sample. This sample includes further DNA sequences coding for the same CDR3. This rearrangement joins TRGV9 to TRGJP. V was clipped by 0 bases and J by 7 bases; unmatched bases: 6. Germline values: CDR1 GITISATS, CDR2 ISYDGTV (reference sequence). This CDR3 contains 17 residues. The CDR3 DNA is TGTGCCTTGTGGGAGGTGTTCCAGGAGTTGGGCAAAAAAATCAAGGTATTT. The encoded protein is CALWEVFQELGKKIKVF.

This clone has a handful of counts. TCRdb shows a much larger clone's protein in place of this DNA's translation, and the two differ at residue 3, likely through a read error; the protein shown is translated from the DNA. The chain couples TRGV9 to TRGJP. TCRdb supplies no J gene; here it was assigned by aligning the nucleotide sequence to germline. Germline V gene data show CDR1 as GITISATS and CDR2 as ISYDGTV (reference sequence). This CDR3 is built from 17 residues. The CDR3 region has the DNA TGTGCCTCGTGGGAGGTGTTCCAGGAGTTGGGCAAAAAAATCAAGGTATTT. Residues: CASWEVFQELGKKIKVF.

By frequency in the sample, this clone is large (0.1 to 1%). J is TRGJ1 or TRGJ2 and V is TRGV10. TRGV10 is an ORF for which the function is uncertain. There are 14 residues in the CDR3. With 8 bases clipped from V and 2 bases from J, the junction kept 10 bases outside the gene matches. The CDR3 reads CAAWDYKDYYKKLF. The CDR3 coding sequence is TGTGCTGCGTGGGATTACAAGGATTATTATAAGAAACTCTTT.

This clone was detected only a few times. The called J gene is TRGJP, whereas the V gene has no call. The CDR3 is 16 residues long. CDR3 DNA sequence: TGTGCCTTGTGGGAGGCGGCAGAGTTGGGCAAAAAAATCAAGGTATTT. Protein: CALWEAAELGKKIKVF.

This clone counts as large. V usage is TRGV9 and J usage is TRGJ1 or TRGJ2. The germline V gene encodes CDR1 GITISATS and CDR2 ISYDGTV (reference sequence). The CDR3 contains 15 residues. Unmatched junction bases numbered 10, after V lost 4 bases and J lost 1 base. For the CDR3, the DNA is TGTGCCTTGTGGGACGCCCACGGCAATTATTATAAGAAACTCTTT. Its protein is CALWDAHGNYYKKLF.

Comments on this clone: A read error is the likely source, as a far larger clone sits one nucleotide away. The gene calls are TRGV2 and TRGJ1 or TRGJ2. Assignment of the J gene here rests on matching the DNA to germline, because TCRdb gives none. This CDR3 is built from 12 residues. Trimming took 4 bases from V and 9 from J; bases not matched to a gene: 9. Germline V CDR1 and CDR2: EGSNGY, YDSYNSKV. The CDR3 is CATWDGHIKKLF. The DNA of the CDR3 is TGTGCCACCTGGGATGGGCATATTAAGAAACTCTTT.

On this clone itself: A read error likely explains why the TCRdb protein, taken from a much larger clone, differs from this DNA's translation at residue 3; the protein shown is translated from the DNA. This chain joins TRGV5 and TRGJ1 or TRGJ2. CDR1 and CDR2 (germline): VINAFY, YDVSNSKD. This CDR3 has 14 residues. DNA of the CDR3: TGTGCCTCCTGCCCCAATGGAAATTATTATAAGAAACTCTTT. The encoded protein is CASCPNGNYYKKLF.

This clone is hyperexpanded in the sample. V and J are TRGV9 and TRGJP1. Per the germline V gene, CDR1 is GITISATS and CDR2 is ISYDGTV (reference sequence). This CDR3 region has 16 residues. With 6 bases clipped from V and 0 bases from J, the junction kept 10 bases outside the gene matches. The DNA for the CDR3 is TGTGCCTTGTGGTGGTCCCCTTATACCACTGGTTGGTTCAAGATATTT. It translates to CALWWSPYTTGWFKIF.

Comment on this clone: A far larger clone is off by one base, so a read error is likely. This chain links TRGV10 with TRGJ1 or TRGJ2. TRGV10 is filed as an ORF, its function uncertain. The CDR3 is made up of 14 amino acids. For the CDR3, the DNA is TGTGCCGCGTGGGATTACAAGGATTATTATAAGAAACTCTTT. Its protein is CAAWDYKDYYKKLF.